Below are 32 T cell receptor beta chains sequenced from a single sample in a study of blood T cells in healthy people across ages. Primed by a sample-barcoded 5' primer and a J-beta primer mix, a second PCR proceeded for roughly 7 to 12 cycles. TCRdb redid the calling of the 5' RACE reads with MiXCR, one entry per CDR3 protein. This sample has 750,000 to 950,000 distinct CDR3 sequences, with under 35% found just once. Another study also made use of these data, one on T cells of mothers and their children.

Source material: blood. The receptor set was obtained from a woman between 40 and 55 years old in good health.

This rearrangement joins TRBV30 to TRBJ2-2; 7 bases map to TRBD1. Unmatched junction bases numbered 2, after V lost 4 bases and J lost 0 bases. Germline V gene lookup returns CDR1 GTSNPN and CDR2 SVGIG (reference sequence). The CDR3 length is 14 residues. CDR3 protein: CAWKDRPNTGELFF. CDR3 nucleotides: TGTGCCTGGAAGGACAGGCCGAACACCGGGGAGCTGTTTTTT.

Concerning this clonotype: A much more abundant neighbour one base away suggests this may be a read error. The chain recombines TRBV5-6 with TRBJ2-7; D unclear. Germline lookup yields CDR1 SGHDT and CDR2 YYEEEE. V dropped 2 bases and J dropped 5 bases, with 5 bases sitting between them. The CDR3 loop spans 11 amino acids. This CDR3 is CASSLSDEQYF. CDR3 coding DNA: TGTGCCAGCAGCTTATCGGACGAGCAGTACTTC.

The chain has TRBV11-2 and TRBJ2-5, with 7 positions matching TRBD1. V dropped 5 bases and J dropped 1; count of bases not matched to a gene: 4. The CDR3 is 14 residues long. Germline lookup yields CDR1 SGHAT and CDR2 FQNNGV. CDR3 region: CASSGTVAQETQYF. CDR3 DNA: TGTGCCAGCAGCGGGACAGTGGCCCAAGAGACCCAGTACTTC.

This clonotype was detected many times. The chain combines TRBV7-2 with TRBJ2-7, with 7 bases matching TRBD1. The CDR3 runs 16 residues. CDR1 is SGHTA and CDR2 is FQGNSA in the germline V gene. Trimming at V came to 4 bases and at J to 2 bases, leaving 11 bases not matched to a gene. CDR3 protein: CASSSPGQAPTYEQYF. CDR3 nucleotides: TGTGCCAGCAGCTCCCCCGGACAGGCCCCAACCTACGAGCAGTACTTC. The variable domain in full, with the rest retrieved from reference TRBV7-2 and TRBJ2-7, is GAGVSQSPSNKVTEKGKDVELRCDPISGHTALYWYRQSLGQGLEFLIYFQGNSAPDKSGLPSDRFSAERTGGSVSTLTIQRTQQEDSAVYLCASSSPGQAPTYEQYFGPGTRLTVT.

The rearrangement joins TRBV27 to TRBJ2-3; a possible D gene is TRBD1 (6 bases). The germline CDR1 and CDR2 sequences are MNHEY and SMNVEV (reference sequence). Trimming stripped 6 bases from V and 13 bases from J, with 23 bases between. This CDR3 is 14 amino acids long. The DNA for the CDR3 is TGTGCCAGCAGCCCCCTACGACAGGCTGGCCTCGAGTATTTT. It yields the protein CASSPLRQAGLEYF.

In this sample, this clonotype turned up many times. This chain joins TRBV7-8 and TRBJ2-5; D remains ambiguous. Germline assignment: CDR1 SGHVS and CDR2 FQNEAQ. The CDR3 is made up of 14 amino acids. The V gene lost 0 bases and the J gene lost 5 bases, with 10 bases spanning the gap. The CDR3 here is CASSLAPSMETQYF. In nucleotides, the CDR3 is TGTGCCAGCAGCTTAGCGCCTAGTATGGAGACCCAGTACTTC.

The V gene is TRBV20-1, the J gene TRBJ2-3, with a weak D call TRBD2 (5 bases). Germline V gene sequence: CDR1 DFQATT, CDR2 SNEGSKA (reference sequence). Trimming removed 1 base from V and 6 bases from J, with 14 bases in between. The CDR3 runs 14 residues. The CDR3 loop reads CSARGLSSCDTQYF. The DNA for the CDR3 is TGCAGTGCTAGAGGACTATCCTCTTGTGATACGCAGTATTTT.

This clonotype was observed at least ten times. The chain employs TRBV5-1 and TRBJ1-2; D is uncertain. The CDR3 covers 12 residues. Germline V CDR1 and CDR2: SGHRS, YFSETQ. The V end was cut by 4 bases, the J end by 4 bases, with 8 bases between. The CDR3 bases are TGCGCCAGCAGCCTCGAGTCCTATGGCTACACCTTC. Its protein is CASSLESYGYTF.

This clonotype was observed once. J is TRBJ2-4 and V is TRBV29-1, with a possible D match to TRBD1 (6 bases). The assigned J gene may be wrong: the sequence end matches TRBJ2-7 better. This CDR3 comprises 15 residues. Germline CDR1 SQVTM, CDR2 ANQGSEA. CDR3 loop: CSVEVGQSLTYEQYF. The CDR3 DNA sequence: TGCAGCGTTGAAGTAGGACAGTCACTTACCTACGAGCAGTACTTC.

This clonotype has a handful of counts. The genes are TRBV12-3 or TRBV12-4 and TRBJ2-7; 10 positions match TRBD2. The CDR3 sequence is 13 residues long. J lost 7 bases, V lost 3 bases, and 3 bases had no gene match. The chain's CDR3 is CASSFLAGVEQYF. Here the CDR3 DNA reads TGTGCCAGCAGTTTTCTAGCGGGGGTTGAGCAGTACTTC.

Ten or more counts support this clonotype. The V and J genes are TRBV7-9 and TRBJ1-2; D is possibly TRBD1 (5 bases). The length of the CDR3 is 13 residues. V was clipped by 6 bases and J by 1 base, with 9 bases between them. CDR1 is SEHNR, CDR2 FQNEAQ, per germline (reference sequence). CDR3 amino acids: CASSQDSNYGYTF. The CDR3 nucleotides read TGTGCCAGCAGTCAAGACAGTAACTATGGCTACACCTTC.

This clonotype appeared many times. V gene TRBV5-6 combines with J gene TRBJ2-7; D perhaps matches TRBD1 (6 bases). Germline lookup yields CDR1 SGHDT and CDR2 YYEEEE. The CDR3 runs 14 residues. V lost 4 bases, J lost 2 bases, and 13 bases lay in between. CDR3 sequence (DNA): TGTGCCAGCAGCCTCGGACAGATGACCTACGAGCAGTACTTC. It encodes CASSLGQMTYEQYF.

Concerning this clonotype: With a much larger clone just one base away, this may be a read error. The CDR3: CASNATGAGANVLTF. The CDR3 DNA sequence: TGTGCCAGCAACGCGACAGGGGCTGGGGCCAACGTCCTGACTTTC. The chain employs TRBV9 and TRBJ2-6; 8 bases line up with TRBD1. CDR1 and CDR2 from the germline V gene are SGDLS and YYNGEE. The J segment lost 2 bases and the V segment lost 6 bases, leaving 4 bases of the junction unmatched. The CDR3 consists of 15 residues.

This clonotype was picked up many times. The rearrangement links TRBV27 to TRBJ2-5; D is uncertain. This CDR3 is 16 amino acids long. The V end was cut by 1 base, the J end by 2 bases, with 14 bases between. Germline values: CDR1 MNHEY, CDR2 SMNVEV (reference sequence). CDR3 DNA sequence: TGTGCCAGCAGTTTATTGGGCAGTAAAATGCAAGAGACCCAGTACTTC. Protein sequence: CASSLLGSKMQETQYF.

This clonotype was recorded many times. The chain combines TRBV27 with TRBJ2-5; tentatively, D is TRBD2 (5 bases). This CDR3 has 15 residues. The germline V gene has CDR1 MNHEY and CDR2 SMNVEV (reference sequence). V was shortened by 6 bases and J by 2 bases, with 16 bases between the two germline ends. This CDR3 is CASSPDYRAQETQYF. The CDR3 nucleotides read TGTGCCAGCAGCCCCGACTACAGAGCTCAAGAGACCCAGTACTTC.

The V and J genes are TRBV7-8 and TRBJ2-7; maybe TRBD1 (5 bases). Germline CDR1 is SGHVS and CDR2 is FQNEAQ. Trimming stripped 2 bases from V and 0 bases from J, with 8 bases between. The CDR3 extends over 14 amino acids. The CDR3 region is CASSLMDNSYEQYF. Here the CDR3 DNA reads TGTGCCAGCAGCTTAATGGACAACTCCTACGAGCAGTACTTC.

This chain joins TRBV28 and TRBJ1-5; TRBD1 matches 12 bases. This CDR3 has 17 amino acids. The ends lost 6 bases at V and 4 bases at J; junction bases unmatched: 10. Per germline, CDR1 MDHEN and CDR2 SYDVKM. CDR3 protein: CASRSGTGGIGNQPQHF. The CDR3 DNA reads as TGTGCCAGCAGGTCCGGGACAGGGGGCATCGGTAATCAGCCCCAGCATTTT.

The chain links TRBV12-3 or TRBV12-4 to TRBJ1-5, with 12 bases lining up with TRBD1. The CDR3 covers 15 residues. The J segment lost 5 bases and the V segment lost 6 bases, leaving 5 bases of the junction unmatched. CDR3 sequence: CASSPGTGGDQPQHF. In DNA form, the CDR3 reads TGTGCCAGCAGCCCCGGGACAGGGGGCGATCAGCCCCAGCATTTT.

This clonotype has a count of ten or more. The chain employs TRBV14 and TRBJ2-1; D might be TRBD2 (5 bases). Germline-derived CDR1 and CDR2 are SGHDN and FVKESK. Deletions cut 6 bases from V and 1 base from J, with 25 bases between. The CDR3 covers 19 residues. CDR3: CASSLFGLRRSGSYNEQFF. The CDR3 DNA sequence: TGTGCCAGCAGTCTCTTTGGGCTTCGTCGGTCGGGGTCCTACAATGAGCAGTTCTTC.

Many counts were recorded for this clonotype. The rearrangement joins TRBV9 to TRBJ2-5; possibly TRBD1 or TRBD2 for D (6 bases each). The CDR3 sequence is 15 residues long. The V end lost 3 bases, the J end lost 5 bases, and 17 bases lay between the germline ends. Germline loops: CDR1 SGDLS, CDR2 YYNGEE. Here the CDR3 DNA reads TGTGCCAGCAGCGCGTCAGGGGATGGGGGGGAGACCCAGTACTTC. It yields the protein CASSASGDGGETQYF.

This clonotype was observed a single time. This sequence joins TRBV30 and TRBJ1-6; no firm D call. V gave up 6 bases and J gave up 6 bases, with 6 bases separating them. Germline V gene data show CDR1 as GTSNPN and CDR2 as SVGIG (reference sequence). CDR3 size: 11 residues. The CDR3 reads CACARNSPLHF. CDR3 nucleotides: TGTGCCTGTGCCCGTAATTCACCCCTCCACTTT. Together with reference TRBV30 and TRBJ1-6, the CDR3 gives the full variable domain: SQTIHQWPATLVQPVGSPLSLECTVEGTSNPNLYWYRQAAGRGLQLLFYSVGIGQISSEVPQNLSASRPQDRQFILSSKKLLLSDSGFYLCACARNSPLHFGNGTRLTVT.

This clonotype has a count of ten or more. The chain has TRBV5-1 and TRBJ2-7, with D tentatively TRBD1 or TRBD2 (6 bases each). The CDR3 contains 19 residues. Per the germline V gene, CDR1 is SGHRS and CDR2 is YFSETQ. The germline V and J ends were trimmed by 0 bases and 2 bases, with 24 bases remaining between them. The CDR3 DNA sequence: TGCGCCAGCAGCTTGGGCCCGGGGGCCACTAGACTGCGTACCTACGAGCAGTACTTC. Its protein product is CASSLGPGATRLRTYEQYF.

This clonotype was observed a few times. CDR3 DNA: TGTGCCAGCAGCTTATTAGCCTATCCCCAAGAGACCCAGTACTTC. Translation: CASSLLAYPQETQYF. The rearrangement uses TRBV7-9 and TRBJ2-5; D uncertain. CDR1 SEHNR and CDR2 FQNEAQ come from the germline V gene (reference sequence). The V end was cut by 2 bases, the J end by 1 base, with 11 bases between. The CDR3 loop spans 15 amino acids.

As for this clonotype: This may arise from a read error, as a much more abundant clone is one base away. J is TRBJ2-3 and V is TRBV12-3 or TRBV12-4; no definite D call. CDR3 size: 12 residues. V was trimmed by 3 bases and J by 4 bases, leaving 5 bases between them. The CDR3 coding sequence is TGTGCCAGCAGTTTCATCGCAGATACGCAGTATTTT. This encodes CASSFIADTQYF.

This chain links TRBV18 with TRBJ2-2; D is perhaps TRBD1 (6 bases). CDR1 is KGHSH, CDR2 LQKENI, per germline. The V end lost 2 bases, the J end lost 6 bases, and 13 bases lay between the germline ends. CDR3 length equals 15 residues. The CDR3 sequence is CASSPEQGPAGELFF. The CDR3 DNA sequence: TGTGCCAGCTCACCAGAACAGGGTCCCGCCGGGGAGCTGTTTTTT.

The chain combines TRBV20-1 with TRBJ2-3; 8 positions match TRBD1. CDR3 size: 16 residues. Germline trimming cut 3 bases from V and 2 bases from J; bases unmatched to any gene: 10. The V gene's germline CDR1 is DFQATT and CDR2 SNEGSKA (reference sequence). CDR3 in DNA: TGCAGTGCTAGGCTCACCCCGACAGGGGACACAGATACGCAGTATTTT. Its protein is CSARLTPTGDTDTQYF.

The CDR3 coding sequence is TGTGCCAGCAGCTTAGCGGACGGGAGTACAGAGCAGTTCTTC. As protein: CASSLADGSTEQFF. This chain joins TRBV7-8 and TRBJ2-1; TRBD2 might be the D (6 bases). The CDR3 is 14 residues long. The ends were cut back, 0 bases at V and 10 bases at J, with 13 bases in the middle. Germline V CDR1 and CDR2: SGHVS, FQNEAQ.

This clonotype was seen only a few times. CDR3 DNA: TGTGCCAGCAGTTGGGGACAGGCCTACTATGGCTACACCTTC. Protein sequence: CASSWGQAYYGYTF. This chain uses TRBV12-3 or TRBV12-4 with TRBJ1-2, with 8 bases fitting TRBD1. With 4 bases clipped from V and 3 bases from J, the junction kept 4 bases outside the gene matches. This CDR3 has 14 amino acids.

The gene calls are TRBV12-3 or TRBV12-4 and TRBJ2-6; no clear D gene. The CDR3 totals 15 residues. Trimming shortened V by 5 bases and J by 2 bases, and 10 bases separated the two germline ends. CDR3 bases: TGTGCCAGCAGTCTTCGGGCTACTGGGGCCAACGTCCTGACTTTC. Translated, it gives CASSLRATGANVLTF.

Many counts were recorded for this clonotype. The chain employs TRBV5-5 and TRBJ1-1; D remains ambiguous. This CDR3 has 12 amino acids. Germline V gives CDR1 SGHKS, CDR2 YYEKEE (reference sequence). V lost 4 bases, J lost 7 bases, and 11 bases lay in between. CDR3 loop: CASSGIKFEAFF. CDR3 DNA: TGTGCCAGCAGCGGAATCAAGTTTGAAGCTTTCTTT.

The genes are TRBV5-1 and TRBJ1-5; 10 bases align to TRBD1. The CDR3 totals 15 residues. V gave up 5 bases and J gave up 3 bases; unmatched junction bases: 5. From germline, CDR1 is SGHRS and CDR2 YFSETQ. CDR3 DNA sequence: TGCGCCAGCAGATCCGGGACAGGGGCCAATCAGCCCCAGCATTTT. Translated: CASRSGTGANQPQHF.

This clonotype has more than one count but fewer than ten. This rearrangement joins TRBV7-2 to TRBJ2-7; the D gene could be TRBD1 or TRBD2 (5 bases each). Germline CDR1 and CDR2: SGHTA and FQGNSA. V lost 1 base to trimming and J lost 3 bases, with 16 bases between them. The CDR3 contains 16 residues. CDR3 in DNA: TGTGCCAGCAGCTTAGATGGGACCCCTGGGCACTACGAGCAGTACTTC. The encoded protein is CASSLDGTPGHYEQYF.